What follows are 30 T cell receptor beta chains derived from one specimen sequenced in a study of blood T cells in healthy people across ages. Through a sample-barcoded 5' primer and a J-beta primer mix, a second PCR was run for roughly 6 to 12 cycles. TCRdb processed the 5' RACE reads anew with MiXCR; each CDR3 protein has one entry. This sample yields around 620,000 distinct CDR3 sequences, of which approximately 30% are seen a single time; 18% belongs to the top ten. Sequencing used blood. The receptors here all came from a woman aged 70-85 years in good health.

The chain combines TRBV21-1 with TRBJ1-6; no check of the table's D call, TRBD1, against the DNA was made. TRBV21-1 corresponds to a pseudogene. CDR3 size: 15 residues. This chain's CDR3 is CASTKTGHGNSPLHF. CDR3 bases: TGTGCCAGCACAAAGACAGGGCACGGAAATTCACCCCTCCACTTT.

The V and J genes are TRBV20-1 and TRBJ2-3; TRBD2 is a possible D gene (6 bases). V lost 5 bases, J lost 2 bases, and 17 bases lay in between. The CDR3 is made up of 15 amino acids. Germline lookup yields CDR1 DFQATT and CDR2 SNEGSKA (reference sequence). CDR3 amino acids: CSAGTWDSNTDTQYF. The CDR3, as DNA: TGCAGTGCTGGGACCTGGGACTCCAACACAGATACGCAGTATTTT.

This clonotype was observed a few times. The chain joins TRBV5-1 to TRBJ1-1, with D perhaps TRBD1 (6 bases). CDR1 is SGHRS and CDR2 is YFSETQ in the germline V gene. The CDR3 covers 15 residues. Trimming pared 0 bases from V and 11 bases from J, leaving 20 bases between. CDR3 nucleotide sequence: TGCGCCAGCAGCTTGGACGGGACACCTTCCTTGGAGGCTTTCTTT. Its protein is CASSLDGTPSLEAFF.

This clonotype was found a few times. The chain joins TRBV4-3 to TRBJ2-7; D unclear. Trimming shortened V by 5 bases and J by 2 bases, and 10 bases separated the two germline ends. The V gene's germline CDR1 is LGHNA and CDR2 YSLEER. CDR3 length: 13 amino acids. The CDR3: CASSVTATYEQYF. The CDR3 DNA is TGCGCCAGCAGCGTTACAGCTACCTACGAGCAGTACTTC.

This clonotype was seen a handful of times. The chain is built from TRBV20-1 and TRBJ1-2, with D possibly TRBD1 on 5 matching bases. V gave up 0 bases and J gave up 5 bases, with 16 bases separating them. The CDR3 is 15 amino acids. CDR1 is DFQATT and CDR2 is SNEGSKA in the germline V gene (reference sequence). CDR3 loop: CSARDEGRGPYGYTF. The CDR3 bases are TGCAGTGCTAGAGATGAGGGACGGGGCCCGTATGGCTACACCTTC.

The sample holds a few counts of this clonotype. V is TRBV6-1 and J is TRBJ2-6; 9 positions agree with TRBD1. The CDR3 extends over 16 amino acids. The germline V gene encodes CDR1 MNHNS and CDR2 SASEGT. The V gene end was trimmed by 9 bases and the J gene end by 2 bases; junction bases not matched to a gene: 8. The CDR3: CASQGQGRPGANVLTF. CDR3 bases: TGTGCCAGTCAAGGACAGGGGAGGCCTGGGGCCAACGTCCTGACTTTC.

The chain joins TRBV7-8 to TRBJ1-2; TRBD1 agrees at 9 bases. V dropped 4 bases and J dropped 3; count of bases not matched to a gene: 9. The CDR3 totals 16 residues. Germline CDR1 SGHVS, CDR2 FQNEAQ. The CDR3: CASSYITGGEDYGYTF. The CDR3 DNA reads TGTGCCAGCAGCTATATCACAGGGGGCGAGGACTATGGCTACACCTTC.

The chain combines TRBV20-1 with TRBJ2-1; D may be TRBD1 or TRBD2 (5 bases each). This CDR3 is 11 amino acids long. V lost 3 bases and J lost 8, with 8 bases in between. Germline-derived CDR1 and CDR2 are DFQATT and SNEGSKA (reference sequence). This chain's CDR3 is CSASGGHEQFF. The CDR3 DNA reads TGCAGTGCTAGTGGGGGTCATGAGCAGTTCTTC.

This clonotype was seen more than once but under ten times. V gene TRBV20-1 combines with J gene TRBJ1-4; 7 bases agree with TRBD1. The CDR3 has 14 amino acids. The junction had 5 bases not matched to a gene; V was cut back by 0 bases and J by 7 bases. Germline values: CDR1 DFQATT, CDR2 SNEGSKA (reference sequence). The CDR3 coding sequence is TGCAGTGCTAGAGATTGGGCAGGGGGTGAAAAACTGTTTTTT. As protein: CSARDWAGGEKLFF.

The genes are TRBV7-2 and TRBJ2-1, with a possible D match to TRBD2 (5 bases). Trimming removed 4 bases from V and 0 bases from J, with 13 bases in between. The germline V gene encodes CDR1 SGHTA and CDR2 FQGNSA. The CDR3 is 16 amino acids. CDR3 loop: CASSYVSGSSYNEQFF. The CDR3 bases are TGTGCCAGCAGCTACGTCTCTGGGAGCTCCTACAATGAGCAGTTCTTC.

This clonotype has just a few counts. The chain employs TRBV7-2 and TRBJ2-3; the D is unclear. This CDR3 is 14 amino acids long. CDR1 is SGHTA, CDR2 FQGNSA, per germline. Trimming removed 5 bases from V and 1 base from J, with 10 bases in between. The CDR3 here is CASSMRRGTDTQYF. The CDR3 DNA reads TGTGCCAGCAGCATGAGACGGGGCACAGATACGCAGTATTTT.

The chain couples TRBV7-9 to TRBJ1-3; possibly TRBD1 for D (5 bases). This CDR3 has 14 amino acids. V was cut by 5 bases and J by 4 bases, with 12 bases left in between. The germline CDR1 and CDR2 sequences are SEHNR and FQNEAQ (reference sequence). The CDR3: CASSLGALGNTIYF. CDR3 sequence (DNA): TGTGCCAGCAGCCTAGGGGCGTTGGGAAACACCATATATTTT.

The V call is TRBV24-1, the J call TRBJ2-3; D is possibly TRBD2 (7 bases). The CDR3 consists of 15 residues. In germline, CDR1 is KGHDR, CDR2 SFDVKD. V was trimmed by 8 bases and J by 3 bases, leaving 17 bases between them. The CDR3 sequence: CATNDGGLGTDTQYF. In DNA form, the CDR3 reads TGTGCCACCAATGACGGGGGGCTAGGAACAGATACGCAGTATTTT.

This clonotype was counted only a few times. This rearrangement joins TRBV7-9 to TRBJ1-4; D might be TRBD1 (6 bases). The CDR3 totals 13 residues. Germline V gives CDR1 SEHNR, CDR2 FQNEAQ (reference sequence). V was clipped by 6 bases and J by 3 bases, with 8 bases between them. CDR3 protein: CASRGQSNEKLFF. The CDR3 DNA is TGTGCCAGCAGAGGACAGTCTAATGAAAAACTGTTTTTT.

This clonotype was seen more than once but under ten times. One junction end does not reproduce the germline sequence, and a read error may be involved. The V and J genes are TRBV29-1 and TRBJ2-4; TRBD2 agrees at 7 bases. This CDR3 has 13 amino acids. In germline, CDR1 is SQVTM, CDR2 ANQGSEA. The CDR3 reads CGVELTGGNIQYF. The CDR3 coding sequence is TGCGGCGTTGAATTAACGGGGGGTAACATTCAGTACTTC.

The chain joins TRBV19 to TRBJ2-1; 9 nucleotides agree with TRBD1. The germline V gene encodes CDR1 LNHDA and CDR2 SQIVND (reference sequence). The CDR3 covers 17 residues. Germline trimming cut 4 bases from V and 3 bases from J; bases unmatched to any gene: 10. The CDR3 DNA is TGTGCCAGTAGTACCCGGGACAGGGTATCTTACTACAATGAGCAGTTCTTC. Translation: CASSTRDRVSYYNEQFF.

In its sample, this clonotype was seen a few times. This chain joins TRBV20-1 and TRBJ1-5, with D possibly matching TRBD1 (5 bases). The length of the CDR3 is 13 residues. Germline lookup yields CDR1 DFQATT and CDR2 SNEGSKA (reference sequence). V lost 2 bases and J 7 bases, leaving 12 bases between the germline ends. CDR3 sequence: CSARQGFDQPQHF. DNA of the CDR3: TGCAGTGCTAGACAGGGCTTCGACCAGCCCCAGCATTTT.

The chain recombines TRBV11-3 with TRBJ2-5; no reliable D call. The CDR3 sequence is 16 residues long. Per the germline V gene, CDR1 is SGHNT and CDR2 is YENEEA. Trimming removed 5 bases from V and 5 bases from J, with 21 bases in between. Written as DNA, the CDR3 is TGTGCCAGCAGCGCACCGGGCCGTCCGTTGGGGGAGACCCAGTACTTC. Translation gives CASSAPGRPLGETQYF.

This clonotype occurred a few times. The rearrangement links TRBV10-3 to TRBJ2-7, with TRBD1 as a possible D gene (7 bases). V lost 7 bases and J 5 bases, leaving 18 bases between the germline ends. The CDR3 sequence is 14 residues long. CDR1 is ENHRY, CDR2 SYGVKD, per germline. CDR3 DNA sequence: TGTGCCATCACCCAGGGGGGAGAAGAGAACGAGCAGTACTTC. Its protein is CAITQGGEENEQYF.

This clonotype came up a few times. The chain links TRBV11-2 to TRBJ1-2; D unclear. The germline CDR1 and CDR2 sequences are SGHAT and FQNNGV. The CDR3 is 12 residues long. Trimming took 5 bases from V and 8 from J, leaving 12 bases between them. CDR3 coding DNA: TGTGCCAGCAGCCCCGGGCCATCCGGCTACACCTTC. The encoded protein is CASSPGPSGYTF.

The rearrangement uses TRBV5-1 and TRBJ2-7; perhaps TRBD2 as D (5 bases). The germline V and J ends were trimmed by 3 bases and 4 bases, with 20 bases remaining between them. CDR1 and CDR2 from the germline V gene are SGHRS and YFSETQ. The CDR3 spans 16 residues. The CDR3 here is CASSWIASGGSYEQYF. The CDR3 region has the DNA TGCGCCAGCAGCTGGATAGCGAGCGGTGGTTCGTACGAGCAGTACTTC.

This clonotype has more than one count but fewer than ten. The germline gene is not matched at one end of the junction; a read error may be the cause. The rearrangement links TRBV2 to TRBJ1-4, with 9 positions matching TRBD1. Germline V gene lookup returns CDR1 SNHLY and CDR2 FYNNEI. The CDR3 spans 14 residues. Written as DNA, the CDR3 is TGCGCCAGCGCCAAAACAGGGGGCGGTGAAAAACTGCTTTTT. It translates to CASAKTGGGEKLLF.

This clonotype was counted a few times. CDR3 loop: CSARRSSGANVLTF. Here the CDR3 DNA reads TGCAGTGCTAGAAGGAGCTCTGGGGCCAACGTCCTGACTTTC. J is TRBJ2-6 and V is TRBV20-1; D is uncertain. The CDR3 has 14 amino acids. Per germline, CDR1 DFQATT and CDR2 SNEGSKA (reference sequence). V dropped 2 bases and J dropped 0 bases, with 5 bases sitting between them.

CDR3 in DNA: TGCGCCAGCAGCTTGCGGGTGCAGGGGTATGGCTACACCTTC. It yields the protein CASSLRVQGYGYTF. V is TRBV5-1 and J is TRBJ1-2; D perhaps matches TRBD1 (6 bases). With 1 base removed from V and 5 bases from J, the gap between germline ends came to 12 bases. The CDR3 has 14 residues. Germline values: CDR1 SGHRS, CDR2 YFSETQ.

As regards this clonotype: A much larger clone differs from this one at a single base, so this may be a read error. The chain employs TRBV12-3 or TRBV12-4 and TRBJ2-1, with D perhaps being TRBD1 or TRBD2 (5 bases each). The CDR3 runs 18 residues. Trimming took 6 bases from V and 1 from J, leaving 22 bases between them. The CDR3 DNA reads as TGTGCCAGCAGGTTTCTCCGTGGGGACCACCTTTCCTACAATGAGCAGTTCTTC. Its translation is CASRFLRGDHLSYNEQFF.

The V call is TRBV7-9, the J call TRBJ1-2; 9 bases are shared with TRBD1. This CDR3 spans 13 amino acids. Trimming removed 0 bases from V and 12 bases from J; junction bases left unmatched: 5. The V gene's germline CDR1 is SEHNR and CDR2 FQNEAQ (reference sequence). CDR3 coding DNA: TGTGCCAGCAGCTTAGCTGGGGACAGGGCACACACCTTC. Translated: CASSLAGDRAHTF.

The chain links TRBV25-1 to TRBJ1-6; TRBD1 matches 9 bases. This CDR3 has 15 amino acids. V shed 6 bases and J 8 bases; nucleotides not matched to a gene: 8. The germline gives CDR1 MGHDK, CDR2 SYGVNS. The CDR3 DNA sequence: TGTGCCAGCAGGGACCGGGACAGGGTGTATTCACCCCTCCACTTT. Translating it yields CASRDRDRVYSPLHF. Full variable domain (rest looked up from reference TRBV25-1 and TRBJ1-6): EADIYQTPRYLVIGTGKKITLECSQTMGHDKMYWYQQDPGMELHLIHYSYGVNSTEKGDLSSESTVSRIRTEHFPLTLESARPSHTSQYLCASRDRDRVYSPLHFGNGTRLTVT.

This clonotype was detected only once. V is TRBV12-3 or TRBV12-4 and J is TRBJ2-7, with 9 bases lining up with TRBD1. The CDR3 totals 15 residues. V dropped 7 bases and J dropped 2; count of bases not matched to a gene: 9. CDR3 sequence (DNA): TGTGCCAGCAAGCTTGGACAGGGGATTGCCTACGAGCAGTACTTC. Amino acid sequence: CASKLGQGIAYEQYF.

This clonotype has only a few counts. One junction end disagrees with the germline gene, perhaps due to a read error. CDR3 nucleotide sequence: TGTGCCAGCAGTTACTCGGGGTTGGCCCATTTC. Translation gives CASSYSGLAHF. The rearrangement joins TRBV6-2 or TRBV6-3 to TRBJ2-5; D unresolved. CDR3 length equals 11 residues. Germline V gene data show CDR1 as MNHEY and CDR2 as SVGEGT.

The chain has TRBV5-5 and TRBJ2-3; TRBD1 or TRBD2 may be the D gene (5 bases each). CDR3 length: 15 amino acids. Germline V CDR1 and CDR2: SGHKS, YYEKEE (reference sequence). The V end lost 2 bases, the J end lost 7 bases, and 17 bases lay between the germline ends. The CDR3 here is CASSFGAEGYYTQYF. The CDR3 nucleotides read TGTGCCAGCAGCTTTGGGGCCGAGGGATATTATACGCAGTATTTT.